The T cell receptor beta chain under discussion was sequenced for a study of human T cells and chemical hapten exposure. About the study: Researchers reported sensitizing an approximately 2 cm by approximately 2 cm upper inner arm skin site with 2% DPC. Findings and caveats of the study: The study found that DPC sensitization did not change TCRs above 1 in 1000 frequency.

This clonotype was found a few times. Its antigen is not identified. TCRdb fed the RACE reads into MiXCR, producing one record per CDR3 protein. The sample has 360,000 or so distinct CDR3 sequences, around 6% seen once; the top ten hold around 6.1%. Germline CDR1 reads MDHEN; CDR2 reads SYDVKM. This CDR3 contains 15 residues. V was pared by 1 base and J by 0 bases, with 9 bases between. Time point reported: patch test 2, 6 weeks after DPC sensitization. The treatment was: therapeutic diphenylcyclopropenone sensitization with weekly scalp DPC. The V gene is TRBV28, the J gene TRBJ1-1; D is uncertain. The sample consisted of whole blood, taken in connection with sensitization to the hapten diphenylcyclopropenone (DPC). The sequence was obtained from a woman aged 18-29 years with alopecia areata. Some clones in this sample may be carry-over from other donors' samples. The CDR3 protein is CASSLFRGMNTEAFF. DNA for the CDR3: TGTGCCAGCAGTTTATTCCGGGGTATGAACACTGAAGCTTTCTTT. The whole variable domain, filled in from reference TRBV28 and TRBJ1-1, reads DVKVTQSSRYLVKRTGEKVFLECVQDMDHENMFWYRQDPGLGLRLIYFSYDVKMKEKGDIPEGYSVSREKKERFSLILESASTNQTSMYLCASSLFRGMNTEAFFGQGTRLTVV.